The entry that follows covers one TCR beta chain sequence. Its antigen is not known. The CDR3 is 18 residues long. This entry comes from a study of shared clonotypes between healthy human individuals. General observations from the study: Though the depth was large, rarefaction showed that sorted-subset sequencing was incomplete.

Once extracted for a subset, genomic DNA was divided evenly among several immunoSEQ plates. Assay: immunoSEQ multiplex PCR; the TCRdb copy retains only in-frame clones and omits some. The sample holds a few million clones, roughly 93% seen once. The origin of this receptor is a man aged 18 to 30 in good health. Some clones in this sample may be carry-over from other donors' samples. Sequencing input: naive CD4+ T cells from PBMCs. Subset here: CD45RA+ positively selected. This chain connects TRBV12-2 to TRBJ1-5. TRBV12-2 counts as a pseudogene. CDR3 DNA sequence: TGTGCAAGTCGCTTATCGGGGGGCGGCTTATATAGCAATCAGCCCCAGCATTTT. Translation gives CASRLSGGGLYSNQPQHF.